This TCR beta chain was recorded in a study of shared clonotypes between healthy human individuals. Study details: Samples came from two female and three male donors aged 18 to 49. CD4 naive cells filled three plates per donor, CD4 memory three, CD8 naive two and CD8 memory one.

Notes on this clone: Its antigen is undetermined. At one end, the junction sequence differs from germline, possibly due to a read error.

The length of the CDR3 is 17 residues. The germline CDR1 and CDR2 sequences are SGHKS and YYEKEE (reference sequence). General study findings and limits: In general, naive subsets displayed greater estimated richness than memory subsets did.

Repertoires were generated with immunoSEQ multiplex PCR, while TCRdb's copy carries only in-frame clones and drops some. This table has hundreds of thousands of clones, about 96% appearing once. CD45RO-negative, CCR7-positively selected cells formed the naive CD8 fraction, excluding terminally differentiated effector memory CD45RA+ cells. Donors comprised only Caucasian adults living in Nashville, Tennessee. The source is a woman aged 25 to 39 in good health. The specimen was naive CD8+ T cells sorted from blood. The chain uses TRBV5-5 and TRBJ2-7; weak D call: TRBD1 (6 bases). Here the CDR3 reads CASTLYSGTRSSYEQYF. Here the CDR3 DNA reads TGTGCCAGCACCTTGTATTCCGGGACACGGAGCTCCTACGAGCAGTACTTC.